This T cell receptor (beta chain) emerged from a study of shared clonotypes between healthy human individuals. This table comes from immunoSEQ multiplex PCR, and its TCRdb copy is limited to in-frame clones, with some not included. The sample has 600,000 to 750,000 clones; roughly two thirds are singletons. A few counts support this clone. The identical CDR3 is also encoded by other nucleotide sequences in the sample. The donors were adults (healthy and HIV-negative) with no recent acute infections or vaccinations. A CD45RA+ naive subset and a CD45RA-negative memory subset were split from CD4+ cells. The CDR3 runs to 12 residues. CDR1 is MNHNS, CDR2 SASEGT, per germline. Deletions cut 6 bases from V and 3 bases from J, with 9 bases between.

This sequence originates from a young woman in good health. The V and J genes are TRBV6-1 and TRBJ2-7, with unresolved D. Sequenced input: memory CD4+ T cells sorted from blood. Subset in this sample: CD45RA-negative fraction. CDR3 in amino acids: CASSRPGYEQYF. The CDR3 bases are TGTGCCAGCAGCCGACCGGGCTACGAGCAGTACTTC.